Listed here are 20 T cell receptor beta chains from one sample, sequenced in a study of cytomegalovirus exposure and HLA in healthy donors. Vbeta (60) and Jbeta (13) primers were used in the PCR. The method was immunoSEQ multiplex PCR; TCRdb's version includes in-frame clones alone and lacks a portion of them. The sample holds 150,000 to 200,000 clones, roughly 85% seen once. The sequencing input was PBMCs. The receptors were gathered from a woman between 45 and 60 years old in good health and CMV-seronegative.

V gene TRBV28 combines with J gene TRBJ1-2; the match to TRBD1 covers 9 bases. The V gene's germline CDR1 is MDHEN and CDR2 SYDVKM. Germline trimming cut 4 bases from V and 5 bases from J; bases unmatched to any gene: 14. The CDR3 length is 17 residues. CDR3 coding DNA: TGTGCCAGCAGTTCAACGGCTTACAGGGGGCGAAATTATGGCTACACCTTC. It is translated as CASSSTAYRGRNYGYTF.

The chain joins TRBV28 to TRBJ2-7; TRBD1 matches at 7 bases. In germline, CDR1 is MDHEN, CDR2 SYDVKM. J was trimmed by 0 bases and V by 2 bases; bases with no gene match: 4. The CDR3 runs to 15 residues. The CDR3 sequence is CASSLARGSSYEQYF. The CDR3 region has the DNA TGTGCCAGCAGTTTAGCCAGGGGGAGCTCCTACGAGCAGTACTTC.

V gene TRBV10-1 combines with J gene TRBJ1-1; D not certain. The CDR3 loop spans 14 amino acids. Germline CDR1 and CDR2: WNHNN and SYGVQD (reference sequence). V lost 3 bases, J lost 3 bases, and 11 bases lay in between. CDR3 nucleotides: TGCGCCAGCAGTGACTCTCTTCGGGACACTGAAGCTTTCTTT. Residues: CASSDSLRDTEAFF.

This chain links TRBV4-3 with TRBJ1-1; TRBD1 is a possible D gene (5 bases). V was trimmed by 4 bases and J by 3 bases, leaving 15 bases between them. CDR1 and CDR2 from the germline V gene are LGHNA and YSLEER. The CDR3 extends over 15 amino acids. CDR3 sequence: CASSPLSGRDTEAFF. The CDR3 nucleotides are TGCGCCAGCAGCCCCCTCTCAGGGAGGGACACTGAAGCTTTCTTT.

The V call is TRBV28, the J call TRBJ1-5; the match to TRBD1 covers 7 bases. The CDR3 contains 15 residues. Looked up from germline, CDR1 is MDHEN and CDR2 is SYDVKM. V gave up 3 bases and J gave up 2 bases; unmatched junction bases: 4. The CDR3 loop reads CASSFEGAGNQPQHF. The CDR3 DNA sequence: TGTGCCAGCAGTTTTGAGGGGGCCGGCAATCAGCCCCAGCATTTT.

The rearrangement uses TRBV28 and TRBJ2-3; TRBD2 agrees at 9 bases. The CDR3 sequence is 15 residues long. Germline V gene lookup returns CDR1 MDHEN and CDR2 SYDVKM. J gave up 3 bases and V 6 bases, and 7 bases lay outside the gene matches. The chain's CDR3 is CASRSSGRRTDTQYF. The CDR3 DNA reads as TGTGCCAGCAGATCCAGCGGGAGGAGGACAGATACGCAGTATTTT.

The chain joins TRBV30 to TRBJ1-4; D is undetermined. Trimming removed 1 base at V and 7 bases at J, with 10 bases between. There are 13 residues in the CDR3. Germline V CDR1 and CDR2: GTSNPN, SVGIG (reference sequence). The CDR3 DNA sequence: TGTGCCTGGAGTGCTGGAGGGTTTGAAAAACTGTTTTTT. The encoded protein is CAWSAGGFEKLFF.

The rearrangement joins TRBV29-1 to TRBJ2-5, with TRBD1 matching over 8 bases. Near its end, the DNA agrees better with TRBJ2-7, so the J call may be wrong. CDR3 length: 13 amino acids. The germline CDR1 and CDR2 sequences are SQVTM and ANQGSEA. The CDR3 DNA follows: TGCAGCGCTAGAAGGACAGGGAACTACGAGCAGTACTTC. This encodes CSARRTGNYEQYF.

J is TRBJ2-2 and V is TRBV19; TRBD1 is a possible D gene (5 bases). CDR3 size: 13 residues. From germline, CDR1 is LNHDA and CDR2 SQIVND (reference sequence). V was trimmed by 4 bases and J by 6 bases, leaving 9 bases between them. CDR3 region: CASSTTASGELFF. The CDR3 DNA reads as TGTGCCAGTAGTACGACAGCCTCCGGGGAGCTGTTTTTT.

The chain carries TRBV7-2 and TRBJ2-1; the D is unclear. Germline V CDR1 and CDR2: SGHTA, FQGNSA. With 5 bases removed from V and 7 bases from J, the gap between germline ends came to 15 bases. The CDR3 consists of 14 residues. The CDR3 nucleotides read TGTGCCAGCAGCCCAGCGCGGCCTAGAAATGAGCAGTTCTTC. Residues: CASSPARPRNEQFF.

The chain couples TRBV18 to TRBJ2-2; 13 nucleotides align to TRBD2. The junction had 0 bases not matched to a gene; V was cut back by 0 bases and J by 2 bases. The CDR3 loop spans 17 amino acids. From germline, CDR1 is KGHSH and CDR2 LQKENI. CDR3 DNA: TGTGCCAGCTCACCACCGGGACTAGCGGGAAACACCGGGGAGCTGTTTTTT. It codes for CASSPPGLAGNTGELFF.

The chain uses TRBV18 and TRBJ2-1; tentative D call: TRBD1 (5 bases). The CDR3 covers 15 residues. Looked up from germline, CDR1 is KGHSH and CDR2 is LQKENI. Trimming removed 6 bases at V and 0 bases at J, with 12 bases between. In nucleotides, the CDR3 is TGTGCCAGCTCCCTCAGGGAAAGCTCCTACAATGAGCAGTTCTTC. Its protein product is CASSLRESSYNEQFF.

The genes are TRBV19 and TRBJ1-5; 9 bases are shared with TRBD1. Germline CDR1 LNHDA, CDR2 SQIVND (reference sequence). The CDR3 runs 14 residues. V was clipped by 6 bases and J by 5 bases; unmatched bases: 5. CDR3 sequence: CASRAGTGYQPQHF. CDR3 coding DNA: TGTGCCAGTAGGGCCGGGACAGGGTATCAGCCCCAGCATTTT.

The chain is built from TRBV6-1 and TRBJ2-7, with 7 bases identical to TRBD1. The CDR3 sequence is 14 residues long. Germline V gives CDR1 MNHNS, CDR2 SASEGT. V lost 6 bases, J lost 1 base, and 6 bases stayed unmatched. DNA of the CDR3: TGTGCCAGCAGAGCCGGGACAGATTCCTACGAGCAGTACTTC. Protein: CASRAGTDSYEQYF.

This chain joins TRBV19 and TRBJ1-5; TRBD1 is a possible D gene (6 bases). The V gene lost 8 bases and the J gene lost 4 bases, with 9 bases spanning the gap. The germline V gene has CDR1 LNHDA and CDR2 SQIVND (reference sequence). The CDR3 has 12 amino acids. CDR3: CASSDRNQPQHF. CDR3 DNA: TGTGCCAGTTCGGACAGAAATCAGCCCCAGCATTTT.

The gene calls are TRBV4-1 and TRBJ1-1; possible D gene TRBD1, 5 bases. Germline CDR1 is MGHRA and CDR2 is YSYEKL. V was clipped by 0 bases and J by 5 bases, with 19 bases between them. This CDR3 has 17 amino acids. CDR3 DNA sequence: TGCGCCAGCAGCCAAGATGGGGTCCCCTGGGGGGGAACTGAAGCTTTCTTT. Amino acid sequence: CASSQDGVPWGGTEAFF.

This clone was seen more than once but under ten times. The chain employs TRBV7-3 and TRBJ2-1, with D perhaps TRBD2 (6 bases). Trimming pared 5 bases from V and 8 bases from J, leaving 13 bases between. The CDR3 has 13 residues. Germline values: CDR1 SGHTA, CDR2 FQGTGA. The CDR3 is CASSQRLVDEQFF. For the CDR3, the DNA is TGTGCCAGCAGCCAACGACTAGTGGATGAGCAGTTCTTC.

This chain uses TRBV6-5 with TRBJ2-7; TRBD2 matches 10 bases. The CDR3 consists of 15 residues. From germline, CDR1 is MNHEY and CDR2 SVGAGI. The J segment lost 4 bases and the V segment lost 5 bases, leaving 8 bases of the junction unmatched. The CDR3 reads CASSPRLAGSYEQYF. CDR3 coding DNA: TGTGCCAGCAGTCCCCGACTAGCGGGTTCTTACGAGCAGTACTTC.

The J gene is TRBJ1-1, the V gene TRBV27; D might be TRBD1 (5 bases). Trimming pared 5 bases from V and 0 bases from J, leaving 16 bases between. The CDR3 runs to 16 residues. Germline V gene lookup returns CDR1 MNHEY and CDR2 SMNVEV (reference sequence). The CDR3 region is CASSPGDGQLNTEAFF. Here the CDR3 DNA reads TGTGCCAGCAGTCCAGGAGACGGACAACTGAACACTGAAGCTTTCTTT.

This chain connects TRBV27 to TRBJ1-2; 9 bases agree with TRBD1. From germline, CDR1 is MNHEY and CDR2 SMNVEV (reference sequence). The CDR3 loop spans 16 amino acids. The ends lost 0 bases at V and 8 bases at J; junction bases unmatched: 10. This chain's CDR3 is CASSLSGLQGARGYTF. Here the CDR3 DNA reads TGTGCCAGCAGTTTATCGGGCCTACAGGGGGCGCGCGGCTACACCTTC.